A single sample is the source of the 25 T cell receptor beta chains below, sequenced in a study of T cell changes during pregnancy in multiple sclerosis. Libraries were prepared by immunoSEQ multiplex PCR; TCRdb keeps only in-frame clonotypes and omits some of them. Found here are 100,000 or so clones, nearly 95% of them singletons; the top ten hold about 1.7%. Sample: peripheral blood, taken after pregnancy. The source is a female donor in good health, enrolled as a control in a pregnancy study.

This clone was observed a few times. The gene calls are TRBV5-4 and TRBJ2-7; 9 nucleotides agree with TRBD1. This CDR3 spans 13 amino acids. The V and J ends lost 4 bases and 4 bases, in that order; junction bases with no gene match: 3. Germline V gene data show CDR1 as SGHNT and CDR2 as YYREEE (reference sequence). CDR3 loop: CASSPDRGYEQYF. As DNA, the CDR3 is TGTGCCAGCAGCCCCGACAGGGGGTACGAGCAGTACTTC.

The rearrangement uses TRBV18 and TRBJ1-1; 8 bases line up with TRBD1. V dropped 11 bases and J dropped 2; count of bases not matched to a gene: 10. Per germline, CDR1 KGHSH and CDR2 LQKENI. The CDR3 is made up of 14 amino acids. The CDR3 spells CACMAGQANTEAFF. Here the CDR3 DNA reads TGTGCCTGTATGGCGGGACAGGCTAACACTGAAGCTTTCTTT.

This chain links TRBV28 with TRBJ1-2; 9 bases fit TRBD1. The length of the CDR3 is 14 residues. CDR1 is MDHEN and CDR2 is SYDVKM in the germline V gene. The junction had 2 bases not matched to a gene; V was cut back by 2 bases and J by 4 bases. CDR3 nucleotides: TGTGCCAGCAGTTTAAGGGGACAGGGCTATGGCTACACCTTC. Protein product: CASSLRGQGYGYTF.

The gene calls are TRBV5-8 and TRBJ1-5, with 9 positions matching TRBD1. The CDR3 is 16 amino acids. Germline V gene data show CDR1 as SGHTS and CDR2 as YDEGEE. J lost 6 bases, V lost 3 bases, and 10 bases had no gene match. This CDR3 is CASSSPWDRVFQPQHF. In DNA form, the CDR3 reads TGTGCCAGCAGCTCCCCCTGGGACAGGGTTTTTCAGCCCCAGCATTTT.

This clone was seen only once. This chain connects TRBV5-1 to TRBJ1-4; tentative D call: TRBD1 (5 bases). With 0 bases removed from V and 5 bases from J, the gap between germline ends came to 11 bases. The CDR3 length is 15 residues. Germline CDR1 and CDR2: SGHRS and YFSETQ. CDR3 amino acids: CASSLVGGVNEKLFF. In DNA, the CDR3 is TGCGCCAGCAGCTTGGTTGGGGGGGTCAATGAAAAACTGTTTTTT.

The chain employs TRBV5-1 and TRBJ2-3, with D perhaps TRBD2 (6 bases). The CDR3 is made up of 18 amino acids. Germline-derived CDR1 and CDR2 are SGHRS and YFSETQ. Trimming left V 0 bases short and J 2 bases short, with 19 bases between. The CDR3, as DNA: TGCGCCAGCAGCTTGGACCTGGGGGGTGGGCAGATCACAGATACGCAGTATTTT. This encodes CASSLDLGGGQITDTQYF.

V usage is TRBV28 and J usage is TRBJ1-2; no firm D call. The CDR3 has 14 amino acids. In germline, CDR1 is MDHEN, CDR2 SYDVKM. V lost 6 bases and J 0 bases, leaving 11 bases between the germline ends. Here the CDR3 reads CASRMTPSNYGYTF. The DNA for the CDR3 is TGTGCCAGCAGGATGACACCCTCTAACTATGGCTACACCTTC.

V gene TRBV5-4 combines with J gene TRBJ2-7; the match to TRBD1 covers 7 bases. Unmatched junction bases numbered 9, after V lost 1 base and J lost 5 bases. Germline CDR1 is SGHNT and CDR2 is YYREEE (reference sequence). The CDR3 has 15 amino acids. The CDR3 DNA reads TGTGCCAGCAGCTTGCCTAACAGGGGCAACGACGAGCAGTACTTC. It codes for CASSLPNRGNDEQYF.

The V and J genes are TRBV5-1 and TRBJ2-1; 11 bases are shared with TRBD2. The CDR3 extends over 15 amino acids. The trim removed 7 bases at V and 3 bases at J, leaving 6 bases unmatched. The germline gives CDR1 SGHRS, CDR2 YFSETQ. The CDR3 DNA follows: TGCGCCAGCGGAGGGACTAGCGGATACTACAATGAGCAGTTCTTC. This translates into CASGGTSGYYNEQFF.

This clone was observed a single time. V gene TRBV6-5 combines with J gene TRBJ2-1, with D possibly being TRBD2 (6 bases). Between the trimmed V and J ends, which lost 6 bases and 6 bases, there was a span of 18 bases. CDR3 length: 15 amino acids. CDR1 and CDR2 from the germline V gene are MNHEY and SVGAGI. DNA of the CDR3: TGTGCCAGCAGACCCCCCGGGAGATGGGGCAATGAGCAGTTCTTC. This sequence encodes CASRPPGRWGNEQFF.

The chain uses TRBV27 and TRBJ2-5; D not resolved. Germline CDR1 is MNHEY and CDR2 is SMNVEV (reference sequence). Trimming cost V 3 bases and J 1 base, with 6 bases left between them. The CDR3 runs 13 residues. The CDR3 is CASSFAVQETQYF. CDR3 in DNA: TGTGCCAGCAGTTTTGCAGTCCAAGAGACCCAGTACTTC.

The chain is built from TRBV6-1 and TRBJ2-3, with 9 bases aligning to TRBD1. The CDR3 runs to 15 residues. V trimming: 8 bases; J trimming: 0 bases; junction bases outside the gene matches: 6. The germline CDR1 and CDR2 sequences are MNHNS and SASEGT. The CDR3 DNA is TGTGCCAGCGGGGACAGGGCTAAGAGCACAGATACGCAGTATTTT. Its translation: CASGDRAKSTDTQYF.

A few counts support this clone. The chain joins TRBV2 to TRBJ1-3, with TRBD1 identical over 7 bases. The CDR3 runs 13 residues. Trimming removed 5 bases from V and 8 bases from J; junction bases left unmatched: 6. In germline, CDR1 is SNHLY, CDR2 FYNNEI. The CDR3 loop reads CASSLNRGDTIYF. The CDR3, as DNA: TGTGCCAGCAGTCTAAACAGGGGAGACACCATATATTTT.

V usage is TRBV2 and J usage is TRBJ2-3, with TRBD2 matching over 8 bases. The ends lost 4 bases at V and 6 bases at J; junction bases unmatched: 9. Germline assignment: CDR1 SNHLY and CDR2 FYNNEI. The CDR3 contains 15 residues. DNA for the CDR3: TGTGCCAGCAGTGCGGACAGCGGGAGCAGGGATACGCAGTATTTT. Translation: CASSADSGSRDTQYF.

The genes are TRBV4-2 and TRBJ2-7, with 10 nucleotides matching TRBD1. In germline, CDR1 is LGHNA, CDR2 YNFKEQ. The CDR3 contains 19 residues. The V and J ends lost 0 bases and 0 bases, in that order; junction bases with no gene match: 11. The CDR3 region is CASSQEWTGGVPSSYEQYF. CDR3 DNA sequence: TGTGCCAGCAGCCAAGAATGGACAGGGGGTGTCCCCAGCTCCTACGAGCAGTACTTC.

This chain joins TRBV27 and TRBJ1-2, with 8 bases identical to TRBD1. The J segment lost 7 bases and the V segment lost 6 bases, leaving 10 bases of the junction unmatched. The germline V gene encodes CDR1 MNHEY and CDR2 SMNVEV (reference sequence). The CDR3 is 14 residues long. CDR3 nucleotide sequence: TGTGCCAGCAGACCGTCCGGGACAGGCGGTGGCTACACCTTC. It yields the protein CASRPSGTGGGYTF.

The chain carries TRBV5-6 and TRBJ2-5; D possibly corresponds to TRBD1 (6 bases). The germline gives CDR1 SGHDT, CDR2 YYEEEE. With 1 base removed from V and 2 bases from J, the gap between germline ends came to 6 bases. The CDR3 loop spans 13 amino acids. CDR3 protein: CASSLRGQETQYF. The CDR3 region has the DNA TGTGCCAGCAGCTTGAGGGGGCAAGAGACCCAGTACTTC. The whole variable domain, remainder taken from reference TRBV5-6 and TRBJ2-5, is DAGVTQSPTHLIKTRGQQVTLRCSPKSGHDTVSWYQQALGQGPQFIFQYYEEEERQRGNFPDRFSGHQFPNYSSELNVNALLLGDSALYLCASSLRGQETQYFGPGTRLLVL.

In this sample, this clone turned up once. CDR3 sequence: CASSPTPTSSSYEQYF. CDR3 bases: TGTGCCAGCAGTCCGACCCCTACTAGTTCATCCTACGAGCAGTACTTC. The chain is built from TRBV5-4 and TRBJ2-7; perhaps TRBD2 as D (5 bases). V lost 5 bases to trimming and J lost 1 base, with 19 bases between them. CDR3 length: 16 amino acids. Germline-derived CDR1 and CDR2 are SGHNT and YYREEE (reference sequence).

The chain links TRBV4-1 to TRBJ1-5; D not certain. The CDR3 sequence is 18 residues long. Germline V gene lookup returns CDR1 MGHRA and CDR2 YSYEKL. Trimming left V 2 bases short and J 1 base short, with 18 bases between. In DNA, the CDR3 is TGCGCCAGCAGCCAATCAATTGGAGGGCTTCGGAGCAATCAGCCCCAGCATTTT. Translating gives CASSQSIGGLRSNQPQHF.

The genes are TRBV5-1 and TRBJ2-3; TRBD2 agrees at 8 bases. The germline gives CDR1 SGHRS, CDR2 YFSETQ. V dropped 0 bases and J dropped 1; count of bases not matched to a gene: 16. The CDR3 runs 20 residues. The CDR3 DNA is TGCGCCAGCAGCTTGGAATCCCCTCGCCCCGGGGGGGGCCGCACAGATACGCAGTATTTT. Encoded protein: CASSLESPRPGGGRTDTQYF.

Written as DNA, the CDR3 is TGTGCCAGCAGCTTGGACGATGAGGGCTACACCTTC. This translates into CASSLDDEGYTF. The V gene is TRBV5-4, the J gene TRBJ1-2; the D is unclear. V was pared by 0 bases and J by 8 bases, with 8 bases between. The CDR3 consists of 12 residues. The germline gives CDR1 SGHNT, CDR2 YYREEE (reference sequence).

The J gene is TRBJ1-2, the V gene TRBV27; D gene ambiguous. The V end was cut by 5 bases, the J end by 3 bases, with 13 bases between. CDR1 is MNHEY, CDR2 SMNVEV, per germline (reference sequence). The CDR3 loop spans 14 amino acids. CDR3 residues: CASSPWAGDYGYTF. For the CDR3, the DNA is TGTGCCAGCAGTCCTTGGGCCGGGGACTATGGCTACACCTTC.

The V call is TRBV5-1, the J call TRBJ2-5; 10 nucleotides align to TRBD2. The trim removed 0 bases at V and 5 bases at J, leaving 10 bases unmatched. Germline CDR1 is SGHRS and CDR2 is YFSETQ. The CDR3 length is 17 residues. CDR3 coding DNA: TGCGCCAGCAGCTTGGCCTCTAGCGGGAGTCCTTGGGAGACCCAGTACTTC. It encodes CASSLASSGSPWETQYF.

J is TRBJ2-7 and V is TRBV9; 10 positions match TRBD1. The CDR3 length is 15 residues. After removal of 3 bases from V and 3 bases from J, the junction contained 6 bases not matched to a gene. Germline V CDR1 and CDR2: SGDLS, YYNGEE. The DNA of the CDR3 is TGTGCCAGCAGCGAAGAGTGGACAGGGGGCTACGAGCAGTACTTC. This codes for CASSEEWTGGYEQYF.

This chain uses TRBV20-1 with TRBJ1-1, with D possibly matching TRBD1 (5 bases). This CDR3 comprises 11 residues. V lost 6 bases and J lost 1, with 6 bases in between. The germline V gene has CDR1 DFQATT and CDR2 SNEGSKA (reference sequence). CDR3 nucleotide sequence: TGCAGTGCAAGGGGGAACACTGAAGCTTTCTTT. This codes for CSARGNTEAFF.